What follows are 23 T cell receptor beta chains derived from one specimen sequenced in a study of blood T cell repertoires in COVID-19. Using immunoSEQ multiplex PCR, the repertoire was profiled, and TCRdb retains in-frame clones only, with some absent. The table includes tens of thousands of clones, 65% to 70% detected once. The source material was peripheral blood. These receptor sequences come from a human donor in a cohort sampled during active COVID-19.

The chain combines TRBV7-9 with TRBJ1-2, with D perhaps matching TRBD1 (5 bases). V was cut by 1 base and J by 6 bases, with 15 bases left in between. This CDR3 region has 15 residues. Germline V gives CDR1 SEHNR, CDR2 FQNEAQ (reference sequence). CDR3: CASSLEVGRAHGYTF. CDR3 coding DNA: TGTGCCAGCAGCTTAGAGGTTGGCAGGGCCCATGGCTACACCTTC. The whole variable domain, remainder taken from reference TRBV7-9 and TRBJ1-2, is DTGVSQNPRHKITKRGQNVTFRCDPISEHNRLYWYRQTLGQGPEFLTYFQNEAQLEKSRLLSDRFSAERPKGSFSTLEIQRTEQGDSAMYLCASSLEVGRAHGYTFGSGTRLTVV.

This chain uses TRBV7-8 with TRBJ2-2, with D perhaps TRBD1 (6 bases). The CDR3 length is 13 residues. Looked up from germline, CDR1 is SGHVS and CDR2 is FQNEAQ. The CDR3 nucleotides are TGTGCTTTTCCCAGGGGTCGCACCGGGGAGCTGTTTTTT. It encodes CAFPRGRTGELFF. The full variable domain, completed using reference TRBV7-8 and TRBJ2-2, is GAGVSQSPRYKVAKRGQDVALRCDPISGHVSLFWYQQALGQGPEFLTYFQNEAQLDKSGLPSDRFFAERPEGSVSTLKIQRTQQEDSAVYLCAFPRGRTGELFFGEGSRLTVL.

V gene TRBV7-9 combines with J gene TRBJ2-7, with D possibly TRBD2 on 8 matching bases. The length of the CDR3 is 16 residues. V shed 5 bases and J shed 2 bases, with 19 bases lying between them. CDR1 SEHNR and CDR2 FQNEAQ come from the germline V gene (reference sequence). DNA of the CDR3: TGTGCCAGCAGCACCCGGGAGGGGGCCCCAACCTACGAGCAGTACTTC. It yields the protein CASSTREGAPTYEQYF.

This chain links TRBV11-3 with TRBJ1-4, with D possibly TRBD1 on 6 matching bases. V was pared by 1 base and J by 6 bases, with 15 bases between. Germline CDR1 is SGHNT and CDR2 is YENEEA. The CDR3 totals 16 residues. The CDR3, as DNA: TGTGCCAGCAGCTTAGGGGTCGCAGGGGCGGATGAAAAACTGTTTTTT. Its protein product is CASSLGVAGADEKLFF.

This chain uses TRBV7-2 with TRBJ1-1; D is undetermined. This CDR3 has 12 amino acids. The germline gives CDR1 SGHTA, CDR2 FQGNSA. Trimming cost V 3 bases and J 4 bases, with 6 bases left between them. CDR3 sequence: CASSFVVTEAFF. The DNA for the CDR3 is TGTGCCAGCAGCTTCGTAGTCACTGAAGCTTTCTTT. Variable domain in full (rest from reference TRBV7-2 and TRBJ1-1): GAGVSQSPSNKVTEKGKDVELRCDPISGHTALYWYRQSLGQGLEFLIYFQGNSAPDKSGLPSDRFSAERTGGSVSTLTIQRTQQEDSAVYLCASSFVVTEAFFGQGTRLTVV.

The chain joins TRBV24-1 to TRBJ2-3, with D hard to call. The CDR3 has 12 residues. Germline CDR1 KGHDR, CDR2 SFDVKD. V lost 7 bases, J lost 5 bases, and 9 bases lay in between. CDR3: CATSGLGDTQYF. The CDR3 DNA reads TGTGCCACCAGCGGGTTGGGAGATACGCAGTATTTT.

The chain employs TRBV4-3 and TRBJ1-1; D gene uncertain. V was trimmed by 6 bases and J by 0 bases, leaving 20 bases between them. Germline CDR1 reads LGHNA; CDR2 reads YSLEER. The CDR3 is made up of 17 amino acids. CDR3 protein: CASSQSWALGMNTEAFF. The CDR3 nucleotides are TGCGCCAGCAGTCAATCATGGGCCCTCGGCATGAACACTGAAGCTTTCTTT.

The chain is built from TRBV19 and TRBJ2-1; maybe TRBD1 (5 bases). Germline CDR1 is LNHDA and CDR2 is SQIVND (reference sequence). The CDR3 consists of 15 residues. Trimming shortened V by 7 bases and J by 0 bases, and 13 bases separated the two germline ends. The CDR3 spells CASTRGPTSYNEQFF. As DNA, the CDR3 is TGTGCCAGTACAAGGGGCCCAACCTCCTACAATGAGCAGTTCTTC.

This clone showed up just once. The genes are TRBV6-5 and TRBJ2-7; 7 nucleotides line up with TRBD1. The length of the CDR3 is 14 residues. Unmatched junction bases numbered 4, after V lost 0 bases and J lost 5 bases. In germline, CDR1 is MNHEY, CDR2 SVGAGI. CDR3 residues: CASSYSRQGHEQYF. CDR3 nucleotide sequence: TGTGCCAGCAGTTACTCGAGACAGGGCCACGAGCAGTACTTC.

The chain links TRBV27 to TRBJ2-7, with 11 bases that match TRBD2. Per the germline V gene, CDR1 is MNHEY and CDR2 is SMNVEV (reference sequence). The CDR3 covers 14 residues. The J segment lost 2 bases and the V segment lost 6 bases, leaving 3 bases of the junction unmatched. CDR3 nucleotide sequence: TGTGCCAGCAGACGACTAGCGGGAACCTACGAGCAGTACTTC. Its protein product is CASRRLAGTYEQYF.

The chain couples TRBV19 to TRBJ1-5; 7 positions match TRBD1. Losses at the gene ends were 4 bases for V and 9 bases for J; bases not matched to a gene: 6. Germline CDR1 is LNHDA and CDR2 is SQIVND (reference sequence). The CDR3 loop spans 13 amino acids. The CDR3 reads CASSSNRGTPQHF. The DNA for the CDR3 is TGTGCCAGTAGTAGCAACAGGGGTACGCCCCAGCATTTT.

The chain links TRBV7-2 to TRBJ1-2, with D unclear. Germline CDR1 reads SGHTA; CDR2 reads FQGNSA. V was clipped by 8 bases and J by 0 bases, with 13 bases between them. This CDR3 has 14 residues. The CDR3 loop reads CASRAAAANYGYTF. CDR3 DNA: TGTGCCAGCCGTGCGGCCGCAGCTAACTATGGCTACACCTTC. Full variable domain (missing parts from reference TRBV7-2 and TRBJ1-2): GAGVSQSPSNKVTEKGKDVELRCDPISGHTALYWYRQSLGQGLEFLIYFQGNSAPDKSGLPSDRFSAERTGGSVSTLTIQRTQQEDSAVYLCASRAAAANYGYTFGSGTRLTVV.

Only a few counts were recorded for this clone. CDR3 sequence (DNA): TGTGCCAGCAGCCGGACAGGGGCCTCGAATGAGCAGTTCTTC. It yields the protein CASSRTGASNEQFF. This chain uses TRBV14 with TRBJ2-1, with TRBD1 identical over 9 bases. Unmatched junction bases numbered 5, after V lost 4 bases and J lost 7 bases. Germline loops: CDR1 SGHDN, CDR2 FVKESK. The CDR3 covers 14 residues.

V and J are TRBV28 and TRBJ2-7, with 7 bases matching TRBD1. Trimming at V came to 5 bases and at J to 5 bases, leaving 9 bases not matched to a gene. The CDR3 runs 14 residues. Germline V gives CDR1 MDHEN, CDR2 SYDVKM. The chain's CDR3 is CASSTTGRTDEQYF. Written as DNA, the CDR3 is TGTGCCAGCAGTACGACAGGGCGGACGGACGAGCAGTACTTC.

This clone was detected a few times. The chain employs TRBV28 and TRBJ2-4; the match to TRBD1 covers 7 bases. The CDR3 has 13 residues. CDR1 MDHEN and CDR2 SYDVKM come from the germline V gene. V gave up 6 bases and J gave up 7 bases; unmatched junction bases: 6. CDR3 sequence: CASRRQGRNIQYF. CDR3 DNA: TGTGCCAGCAGAAGACAGGGTCGGAACATTCAGTACTTC.

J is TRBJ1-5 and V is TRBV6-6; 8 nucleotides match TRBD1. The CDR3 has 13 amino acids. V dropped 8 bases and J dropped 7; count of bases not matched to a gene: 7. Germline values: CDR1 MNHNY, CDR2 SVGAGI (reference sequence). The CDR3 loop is CASGQGRGQPQHF. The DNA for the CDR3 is TGTGCCAGCGGACAGGGTCGCGGGCAGCCCCAGCATTTT.

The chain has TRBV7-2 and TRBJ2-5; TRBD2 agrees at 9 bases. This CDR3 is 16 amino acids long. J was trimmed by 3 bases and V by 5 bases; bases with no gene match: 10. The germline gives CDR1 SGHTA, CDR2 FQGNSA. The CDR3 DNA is TGTGCCAGCAGCCGTGGACTAGCGCGAGGGGAAGAGACCCAGTACTTC. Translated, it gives CASSRGLARGEETQYF.

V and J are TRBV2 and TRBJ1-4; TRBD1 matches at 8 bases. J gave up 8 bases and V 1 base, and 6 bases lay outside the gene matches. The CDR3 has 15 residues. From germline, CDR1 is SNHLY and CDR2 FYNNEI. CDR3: CASSEEVTGVEKLFF. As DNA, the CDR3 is TGTGCCAGCAGTGAAGAGGTGACAGGGGTCGAAAAACTGTTTTTT.

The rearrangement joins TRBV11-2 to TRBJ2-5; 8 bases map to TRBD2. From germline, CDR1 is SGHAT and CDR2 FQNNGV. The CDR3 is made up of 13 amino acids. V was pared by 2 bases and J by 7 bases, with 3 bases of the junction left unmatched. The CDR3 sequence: CASSLSGGRTQYF. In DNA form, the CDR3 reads TGTGCCAGCAGCTTATCGGGGGGGAGGACCCAGTACTTC.

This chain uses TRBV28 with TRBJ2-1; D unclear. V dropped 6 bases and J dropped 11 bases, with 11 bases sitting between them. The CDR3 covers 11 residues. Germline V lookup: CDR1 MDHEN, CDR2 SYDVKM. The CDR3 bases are TGTGCCAGCAGCTCAGAACAAAAGCAGTTCTTC. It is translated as CASSSEQKQFF.

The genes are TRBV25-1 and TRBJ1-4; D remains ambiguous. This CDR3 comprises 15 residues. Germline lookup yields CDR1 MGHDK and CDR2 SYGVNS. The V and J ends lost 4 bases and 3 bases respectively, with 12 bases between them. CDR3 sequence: CASSGYTGANEKLFF. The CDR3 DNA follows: TGTGCCAGCAGTGGATACACCGGAGCTAATGAAAAACTGTTTTTT.

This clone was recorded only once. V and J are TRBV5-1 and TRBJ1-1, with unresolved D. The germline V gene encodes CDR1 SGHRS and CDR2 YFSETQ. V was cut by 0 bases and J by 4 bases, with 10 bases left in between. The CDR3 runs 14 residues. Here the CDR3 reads CASSLATGGTEAFF. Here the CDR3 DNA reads TGCGCCAGCAGCTTGGCGACGGGTGGCACTGAAGCTTTCTTT.

The CDR3 spells CASSPGLAGAGELFF. CDR3 nucleotide sequence: TGTGCCAGCAGCCCAGGACTAGCGGGAGCCGGGGAGCTGTTTTTT. This chain links TRBV7-6 with TRBJ2-2, with 13 nucleotides matching TRBD2. Per the germline V gene, CDR1 is SGHVS and CDR2 is FNYEAQ. The CDR3 has 15 residues. J was trimmed by 6 bases and V by 5 bases; bases with no gene match: 3.